The 16 T cell receptor beta chains presented below share a single source sample, sequenced in a study of blood T cell repertoires in COVID-19. Clones were sequenced by immunoSEQ multiplex PCR, and TCRdb holds only the in-frame ones, with some missing. Of 350,000 or so clones listed, 92% are singletons. Specimen: PBMCs or T cells enriched from blood (not recorded which). These receptors came from a woman in her twenties or thirties who had recovered from COVID-19.

The rearrangement uses TRBV24-1 and TRBJ1-5; unclear D gene. The length of the CDR3 is 14 residues. CDR1 and CDR2 from the germline V gene are KGHDR and SFDVKD. Trimming pared 0 bases from V and 6 bases from J, leaving 8 bases between. CDR3 in DNA: TGTGCCACCAGTGATTTGTCACACGCTCAGCCCCAGCATTTT. This codes for CATSDLSHAQPQHF.

The chain has TRBV11-3 and TRBJ2-5; D is ambiguous. The germline V gene has CDR1 SGHNT and CDR2 YENEEA. Trimming cost V 1 base and J 2 bases, with 5 bases left between them. This CDR3 comprises 13 residues. The CDR3 here is CASSLGVQETQYF. The DNA of the CDR3 is TGTGCCAGCAGCTTAGGAGTTCAAGAGACCCAGTACTTC.

This sequence joins TRBV28 and TRBJ1-1; TRBD1 agrees at 9 bases. Trimming removed 3 bases from V and 3 bases from J; junction bases left unmatched: 8. Per germline, CDR1 MDHEN and CDR2 SYDVKM. This CDR3 comprises 16 residues. The CDR3 nucleotides read TGTGCCAGCAGTTTGGCGGGACAGGGTAGTGACACTGAAGCTTTCTTT. It specifies CASSLAGQGSDTEAFF.

This chain joins TRBV5-1 and TRBJ2-5, with D maybe TRBD1 (6 bases). The CDR3 covers 13 residues. CDR1 is SGHRS and CDR2 is YFSETQ in the germline V gene. With 4 bases removed from V and 4 bases from J, the gap between germline ends came to 11 bases. The CDR3 spells CASSPGAGETQYF. Here the CDR3 DNA reads TGCGCCAGCAGCCCAGGGGCCGGAGAGACCCAGTACTTC.

This chain joins TRBV7-2 and TRBJ1-2; a weak D match, TRBD1 (5 bases). Trimming took 1 base from V and 2 from J, leaving 8 bases between them. From germline, CDR1 is SGHTA and CDR2 FQGNSA. The CDR3 has 14 residues. The DNA of the CDR3 is TGTGCCAGCAGCTTAGATAGACAGAACTATGGCTACACCTTC. Translating it yields CASSLDRQNYGYTF.

V gene TRBV3-1 (or the pseudogene TRBV3-2) combines with J gene TRBJ2-3, with 9 bases that match TRBD2. The junction had 3 bases not matched to a gene; V was cut back by 1 base and J by 1 base. CDR3 length: 16 residues. The germline V gene encodes CDR1 LGHDT and CDR2 YNNKEL (reference sequence). The CDR3 DNA follows: TGTGCCAGCAGCCAAGGAGCTAGCGGGGGCACAGATACGCAGTATTTT. Amino acids: CASSQGASGGTDTQYF.

In its sample, this clone was seen once. This rearrangement joins TRBV4-3 to TRBJ2-2; perhaps TRBD2 as D (6 bases). V lost 4 bases to trimming and J lost 6 bases, with 12 bases between them. The germline gives CDR1 LGHNA, CDR2 YSLEER. CDR3 length: 14 amino acids. CDR3 loop: CASSLETGAGELFF. DNA for the CDR3: TGCGCCAGCAGCCTAGAGACGGGGGCCGGGGAGCTGTTTTTT.

The chain uses TRBV14 and TRBJ2-1; 11 bases are a match to TRBD2. Trimming cost V 0 bases and J 6 bases; bases outside gene matches: 4. The CDR3 covers 16 residues. Germline values: CDR1 SGHDN, CDR2 FVKESK. CDR3 DNA: TGTGCCAGCAGCCAAGACCTTAGCGGGAGGGTCAATGAGCAGTTCTTC. Encoded protein: CASSQDLSGRVNEQFF.

The chain links TRBV6-5 to TRBJ2-7; the match to TRBD1 covers 9 bases. The V gene's germline CDR1 is MNHEY and CDR2 SVGAGI. V lost 6 bases to trimming and J lost 6 bases; unmatched junction nucleotides: 6. The CDR3 is 13 amino acids. Here the CDR3 reads CASRSTGGVEQYF. CDR3 coding DNA: TGTGCCAGCAGATCTACAGGGGGCGTCGAGCAGTACTTC.

The chain uses TRBV7-3 and TRBJ2-3; 7 nucleotides align to TRBD1. The CDR3 runs to 15 residues. In germline, CDR1 is SGHTA, CDR2 FQGTGA. With V trimmed by 5 bases and J by 1 base, 6 bases remained unmatched. In DNA, the CDR3 is TGTGCCAGCAGCCCAGGGGGTGAGGGCACAGATACGCAGTATTTT. Translating it yields CASSPGGEGTDTQYF.

V gene TRBV11-3 combines with J gene TRBJ2-3; 8 bases are shared with TRBD2. Per germline, CDR1 SGHNT and CDR2 YENEEA. J gave up 6 bases and V 5 bases, and 10 bases lay outside the gene matches. This CDR3 is 15 amino acids long. The DNA of the CDR3 is TGTGCCAGCAGCCGCATTGGCGGGGGGCATGATACGCAGTATTTT. Residues: CASSRIGGGHDTQYF.

The chain joins TRBV21-1 to TRBJ1-1. TRBV21-1 is a listed pseudogene. The CDR3 loop spans 15 amino acids. The CDR3 region is CASSKLEGENTEAFF. The CDR3 DNA reads TGTGCCAGCAGCAAGCTGGAAGGAGAGAACACTGAAGCTTTCTTT.

The chain joins TRBV7-8 to TRBJ1-2, with D perhaps matching TRBD1 (5 bases). The germline CDR1 and CDR2 sequences are SGHVS and FQNEAQ. CDR3 length: 16 residues. Between the trimmed V and J ends, which lost 5 bases and 1 base, there was a span of 17 bases. This CDR3 is CASSSPGETLNYGYTF. The CDR3 DNA reads as TGTGCCAGCAGCAGCCCGGGGGAAACACTTAACTATGGCTACACCTTC.

V usage is TRBV7-2 and J usage is TRBJ1-2; 7 bases are shared with TRBD1. Germline V gene lookup returns CDR1 SGHTA and CDR2 FQGNSA. This CDR3 is built from 16 residues. V dropped 5 bases and J dropped 3; count of bases not matched to a gene: 12. CDR3 region: CASSPTSGQDYYGYTF. CDR3 coding DNA: TGTGCCAGCAGCCCGACCTCCGGACAGGACTACTATGGCTACACCTTC. The variable domain in full, with the rest retrieved from reference TRBV7-2 and TRBJ1-2, is GAGVSQSPSNKVTEKGKDVELRCDPISGHTALYWYRQSLGQGLEFLIYFQGNSAPDKSGLPSDRFSAERTGGSVSTLTIQRTQQEDSAVYLCASSPTSGQDYYGYTFGSGTRLTVV.

This chain joins TRBV7-2 and TRBJ2-1, with D perhaps matching TRBD2 (7 bases). The V gene lost 1 base and the J gene lost 7 bases, with 14 bases spanning the gap. Germline assignment: CDR1 SGHTA and CDR2 FQGNSA. There are 15 residues in the CDR3. The CDR3 DNA follows: TGTGCCAGCAGCTTAGACGGGGGGCCTTGGAATGAGCAGTTCTTC. Its translation is CASSLDGGPWNEQFF.

This chain uses TRBV6-5 with TRBJ2-7, with D possibly matching TRBD2 (6 bases). CDR3 size: 15 residues. Deletions cut 4 bases from V and 6 bases from J, with 19 bases between. Germline CDR1 and CDR2: MNHEY and SVGAGI. This CDR3 reads CASSSPATRGGEQYF. The CDR3 nucleotides read TGTGCCAGCAGTTCCCCCGCTACACGGGGAGGCGAGCAGTACTTC.